This T cell receptor beta chain was captured in a study of T-cell reconstitution after alpha-beta-depleted transplantation in children. Overall study results and limits: About two months after transplant, alpha-beta T cells reportedly came from several hundred expanded graft clones. In some patients, recipient T cells and intrathymic progenitors surviving conditioning explained high day-60 diversity.

Only a few counts were recorded for this clonotype. Its antigen is as yet unknown. Preparation of the TCRbeta library used unique molecular identifiers. MiXCR, applied by TCRdb to the PCR reads, yields one record per CDR3 protein. The table records approximately 230,000 distinct CDR3 sequences, around 25% of them present only once. The sequencing used PBMCs, mostly from graft donor cells, collected 360 days after TCRalphabeta/CD19-depleted stem cell transplant. This receptor was taken from a female patient between 2 and 10 years old who had a stem cell transplant for congenital amegakaryocytic thrombocytopenia, so the T cells may come from the graft donor.

The chain's CDR3 is CAISESDRIDNEQFF. The CDR3 DNA is TGTGCCATCAGTGAGTCGGACAGGATAGACAATGAGCAGTTCTTC. The chain joins TRBV10-3 to TRBJ2-1, with 7 bases identical to TRBD1. CDR1 is ENHRY, CDR2 SYGVKD, per germline. The CDR3 length is 15 residues. The J segment lost 5 bases and the V segment lost 0 bases, leaving 4 bases of the junction unmatched.